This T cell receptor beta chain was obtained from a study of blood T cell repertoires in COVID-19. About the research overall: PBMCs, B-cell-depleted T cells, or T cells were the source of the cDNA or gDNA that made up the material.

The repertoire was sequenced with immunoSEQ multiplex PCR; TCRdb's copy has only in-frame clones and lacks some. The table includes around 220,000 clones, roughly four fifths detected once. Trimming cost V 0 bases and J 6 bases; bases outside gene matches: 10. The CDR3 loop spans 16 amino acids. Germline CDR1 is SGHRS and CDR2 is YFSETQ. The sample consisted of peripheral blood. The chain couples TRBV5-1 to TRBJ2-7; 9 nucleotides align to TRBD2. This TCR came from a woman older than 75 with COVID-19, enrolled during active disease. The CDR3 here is CASSLAPGSGGIEQYF. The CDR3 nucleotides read TGCGCCAGCAGCTTGGCCCCGGGTAGCGGGGGAATCGAGCAGTACTTC.